Given below is one T cell receptor (beta chain) in context. Its target is not known. The data belong to a study of T cells in Graves' hyperthyroidism and ophthalmopathy. Germline V gives CDR1 GTSNPN, CDR2 SVGIG (reference sequence). There are 10 residues in the CDR3. Trimming took 8 bases from V and 2 from J, leaving 5 bases between them. The study enrolled patients aged 18 to 65 with newly diagnosed hyperthyroidism of under 2 months' duration. Amplified TCR beta CDR3 regions came from RNA transcripts. Using the HTBI primer set, a first-round RT-PCR was run on the TCR CDR3. TCRdb re-called the multiplex PCR reads with MiXCR, one entry per CDR3 protein. The sample yields hundreds of thousands of distinct CDR3 sequences, around 13% seen once. Regarding the study as a whole: Stable hyperthyroidism and ophthalmopathy were separated using 13 V-J signatures.

The receptor comes from a woman aged 18-29 years with Graves' hyperthyroidism. The chain carries TRBV30 and TRBJ2-3; D is uncertain. The sample was blood. The CDR3 DNA sequence: TGTGCCATTTACACAGATACGCAGTATTTT. Its protein product is CAIYTDTQYF.